The clone carrying this TCR beta chain was found many times. Its antigen is still unknown. The CDR3 sequence is 13 residues long. Trimming cost V 3 bases and J 1 base, with 6 bases left between them. The germline V gene encodes CDR1 DFQATT and CDR2 SNEGSKA (reference sequence). TCRdb recomputed calls from the reads with MiXCR, one row per CDR3 protein. This table has roughly 63,000 distinct CDR3 sequences, 21% appearing once. This sample is drawn from a study of lung T cells in sarcoidosis with Löfgren's syndrome. Study-wide findings and caveats: These T cells were suggested, not shown, to recognize a putative antigen. Shared TRAV12-1 and TRBV2 CDR3 motifs across Löfgren's syndrome patients reportedly suggested public CD4+ TCRs. TRAV12-1 and TRBV2 were reportedly most expanded in Löfgren's patients.

The material sequenced was CD4+ T cells from PBMCs. The chain has TRBV20-1 and TRBJ2-2, with D maybe TRBD2 (6 bases). This TCR came from a human donor with sarcoidosis (Löfgren's syndrome or another form), or a control subject (not recorded which). The CDR3 nucleotides read TGCAGTGCTAGGGAGGGGAACACCGGGGAGCTGTTTTTT. It translates to CSAREGNTGELFF.